Below, 4 T cell receptor beta chains from the same sample are listed, as sequenced in a study of CD4 T cells in relation to SARS-CoV-2 and coronaviruses. Assay used: immunoSEQ multiplex PCR; TCRdb lists only in-frame clones, some missing. The table lists 28,000 or so clones, about 77% of them singletons, with roughly 18% in the top ten. Antigens for these TCRs are unknown. Unexposed donor CD4+ T cells date from about 2011-2018, before the COVID-19 pandemic. Isolation of CD4+ T cells took place after about 9 days in culture. Material: CD4+ T cells from PBMCs, cultured in vitro. Receptors originate from a human donor in good health.

Of note for this clone: The junction departs from germline at one end; a sequencing error may be responsible. This rearrangement joins TRBV2 to TRBJ1-2; D gene ambiguous. Germline V gene lookup returns CDR1 SNHLY and CDR2 FYNNEI. CDR3 size: 11 residues. CDR3 nucleotides: TGTGCCAGCAGTGAATACCGGCAAGCTGCCTTC. It specifies CASSEYRQAAF.

The chain has TRBV5-1 and TRBJ1-1, with 8 positions matching TRBD1. CDR1 SGHRS and CDR2 YFSETQ come from the germline V gene. The ends lost 3 bases at V and 5 bases at J; junction bases unmatched: 9. This CDR3 is built from 15 residues. CDR3 sequence: CASSSNGQGETEAFF. Here the CDR3 DNA reads TGCGCCAGCAGCTCCAATGGACAGGGTGAAACTGAAGCTTTCTTT.

The chain is built from TRBV5-1 and TRBJ2-7, with TRBD1 as a possible D gene (6 bases). This CDR3 is built from 15 residues. Trimming removed 1 base at V and 3 bases at J, with 14 bases between. Germline CDR1 reads SGHRS; CDR2 reads YFSETQ. The CDR3 coding sequence is TGCGCCAGCAGCTTGACAGGGCAGTCGATCTACGAGCAGTACTTC. Residues: CASSLTGQSIYEQYF.

The chain links TRBV6-4 to TRBJ1-2, with D tentatively TRBD1 (5 bases). The CDR3 is 14 amino acids. V lost 2 bases and J 6 bases, leaving 13 bases between the germline ends. Germline V gives CDR1 MRHNA, CDR2 SNTAGT. This CDR3 is CASSDGSSGDGYTF. CDR3 nucleotides: TGTGCCAGCAGTGACGGGTCGTCGGGGGATGGCTACACCTTC.